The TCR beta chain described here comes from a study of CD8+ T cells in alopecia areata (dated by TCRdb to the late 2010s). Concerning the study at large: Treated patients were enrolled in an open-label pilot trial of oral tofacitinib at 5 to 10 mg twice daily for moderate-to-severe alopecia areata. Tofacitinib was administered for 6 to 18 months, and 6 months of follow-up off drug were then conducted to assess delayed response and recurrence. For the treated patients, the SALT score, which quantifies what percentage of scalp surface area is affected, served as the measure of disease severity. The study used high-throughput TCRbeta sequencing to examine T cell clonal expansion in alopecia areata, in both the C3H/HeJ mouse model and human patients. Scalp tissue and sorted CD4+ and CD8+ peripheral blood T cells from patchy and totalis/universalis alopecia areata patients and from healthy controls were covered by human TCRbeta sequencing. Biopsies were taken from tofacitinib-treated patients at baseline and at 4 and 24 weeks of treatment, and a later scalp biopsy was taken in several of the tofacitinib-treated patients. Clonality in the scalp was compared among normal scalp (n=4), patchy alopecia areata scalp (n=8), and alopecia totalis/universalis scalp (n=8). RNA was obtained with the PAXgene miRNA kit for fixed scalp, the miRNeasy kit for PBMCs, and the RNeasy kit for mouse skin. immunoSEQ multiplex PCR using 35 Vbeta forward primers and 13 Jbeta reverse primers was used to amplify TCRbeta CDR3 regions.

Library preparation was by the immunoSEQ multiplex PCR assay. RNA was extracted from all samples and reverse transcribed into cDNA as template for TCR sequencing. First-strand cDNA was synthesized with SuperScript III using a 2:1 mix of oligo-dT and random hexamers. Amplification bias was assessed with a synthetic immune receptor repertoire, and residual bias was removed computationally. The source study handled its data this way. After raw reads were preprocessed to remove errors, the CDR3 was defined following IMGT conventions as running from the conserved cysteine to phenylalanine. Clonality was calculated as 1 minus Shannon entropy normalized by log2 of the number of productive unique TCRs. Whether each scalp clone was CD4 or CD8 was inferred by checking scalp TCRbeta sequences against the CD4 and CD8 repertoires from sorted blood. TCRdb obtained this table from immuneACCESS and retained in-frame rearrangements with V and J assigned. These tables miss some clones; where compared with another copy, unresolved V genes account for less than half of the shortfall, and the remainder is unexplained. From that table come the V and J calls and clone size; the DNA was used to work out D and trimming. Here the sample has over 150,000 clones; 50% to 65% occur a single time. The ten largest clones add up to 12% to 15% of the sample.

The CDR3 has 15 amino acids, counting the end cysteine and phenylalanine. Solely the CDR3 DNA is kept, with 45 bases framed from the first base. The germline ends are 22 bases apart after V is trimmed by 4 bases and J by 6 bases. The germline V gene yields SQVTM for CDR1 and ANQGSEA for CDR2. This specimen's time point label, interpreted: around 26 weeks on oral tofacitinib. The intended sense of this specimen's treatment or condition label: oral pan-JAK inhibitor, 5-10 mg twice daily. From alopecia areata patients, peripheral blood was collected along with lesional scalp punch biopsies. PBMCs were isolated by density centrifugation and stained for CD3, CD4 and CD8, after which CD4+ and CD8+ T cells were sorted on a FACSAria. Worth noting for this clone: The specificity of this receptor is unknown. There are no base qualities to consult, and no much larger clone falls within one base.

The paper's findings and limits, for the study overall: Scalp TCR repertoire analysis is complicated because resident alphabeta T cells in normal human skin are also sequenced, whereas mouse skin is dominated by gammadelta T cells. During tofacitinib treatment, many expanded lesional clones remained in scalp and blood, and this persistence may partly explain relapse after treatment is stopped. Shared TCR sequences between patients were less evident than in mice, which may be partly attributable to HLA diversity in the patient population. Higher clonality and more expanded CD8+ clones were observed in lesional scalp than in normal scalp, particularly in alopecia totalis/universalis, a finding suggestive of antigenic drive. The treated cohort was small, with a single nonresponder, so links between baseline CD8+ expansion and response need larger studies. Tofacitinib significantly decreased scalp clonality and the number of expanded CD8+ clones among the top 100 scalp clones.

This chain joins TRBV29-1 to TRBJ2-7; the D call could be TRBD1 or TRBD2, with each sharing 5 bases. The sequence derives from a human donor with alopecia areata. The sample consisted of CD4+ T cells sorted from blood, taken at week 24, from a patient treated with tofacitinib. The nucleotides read TGCAGCGTTGCCTACCGAGGGCAGGGCAGGCTCGAGCAGTACTTC. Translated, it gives CSVAYRGQGRLEQYF.